The sample holds a few counts of the clone carrying this TCR beta chain. Its specificity is not known. Researchers amplified the TCR beta CDR3 regions from RNA transcripts. HTBI primers were employed in a first-round RT-PCR of the TCR CDR3. In TCRdb, the multiplex PCR reads were re-called with MiXCR into one record per CDR3 protein. The sample has more than 500,000 distinct CDR3 sequences, around 43% seen once; the top ten hold around 47%. These data originate in a study of T cells in Graves' hyperthyroidism and ophthalmopathy. Study observations and caveats: Most thyroid clonotypes expanded above 0.001 were also detected in blood. The model anticipated ophthalmopathy a median around six months pre-onset.

Lactation, pregnancy, other autoimmune disease or uncontrolled infection led to exclusion of patients. Each diagnosis drew on symptoms, thyroxine, TRAb, thyroid ultrasound and orbital computed tomography findings. The V end lost 4 bases, the J end lost 0 bases, and 6 bases lay between the germline ends. The CDR3 runs to 13 residues. In germline, CDR1 is ENHRY, CDR2 SYGVKD. This clonotype was obtained from an adult woman with Graves' disease, either hyperthyroidism or ophthalmopathy (not recorded which). The chain employs TRBV10-3 and TRBJ1-1; D might be TRBD1 (5 bases). The material sequenced was peripheral blood or thyroid tissue (not recorded which). CDR3 DNA sequence: TGTGCCATCAGTGGACAGATGAACACTGAAGCTTTCTTT. Translated, it gives CAISGQMNTEAFF.